This entry concerns a single T cell receptor (beta chain). What it recognizes is unknown. It was with 60 Vbeta and 13 Jbeta primers that the PCR ran. The method was immunoSEQ multiplex PCR; TCRdb's version includes in-frame clones alone and lacks a portion of them. The sample lists about 140,000 clones, under 70% occurring once. This record belongs to a study of cytomegalovirus exposure and HLA in healthy donors. Study observations and caveats: Further analysis, carried out later, found HLA-associated TCR beta chains more clonally expanded than equally common other chains. Cytomegalovirus association was assigned to under 200 TCR beta chains.

CDR3 length: 13 amino acids. V lost 4 bases and J 1 base, leaving 6 bases between the germline ends. The germline gives CDR1 SEHNR, CDR2 FQNEAQ (reference sequence). The sequence came from a woman aged 55-70 years in good health and CMV-seronegative. The chain links TRBV7-9 to TRBJ2-3; a weak D match, TRBD1 (6 bases). Sample: PBMCs. This CDR3 is CASSSGGTDTQYF. The CDR3 nucleotides are TGTGCCAGCAGCTCAGGGGGCACAGATACGCAGTATTTT.